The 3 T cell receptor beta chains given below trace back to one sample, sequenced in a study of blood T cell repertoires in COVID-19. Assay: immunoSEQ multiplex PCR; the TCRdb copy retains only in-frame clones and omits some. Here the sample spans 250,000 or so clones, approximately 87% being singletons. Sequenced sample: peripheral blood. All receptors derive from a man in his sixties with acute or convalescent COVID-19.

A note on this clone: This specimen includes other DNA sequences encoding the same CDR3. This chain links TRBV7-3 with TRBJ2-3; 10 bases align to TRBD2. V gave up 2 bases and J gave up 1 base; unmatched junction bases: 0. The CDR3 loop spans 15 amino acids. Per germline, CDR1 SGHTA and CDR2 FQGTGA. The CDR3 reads CASSLLAGGTDTQYF. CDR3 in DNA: TGTGCCAGCAGCTTACTAGCGGGAGGCACAGATACGCAGTATTTT. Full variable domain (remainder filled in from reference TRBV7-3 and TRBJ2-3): GAGVSQTPSNKVTEKGKYVELRCDPISGHTALYWYRQSLGQGPEFLIYFQGTGAADDSGLPNDRFFAVRPEGSVSTLKIQRTERGDSAVYLCASSLLAGGTDTQYFGPGTRLTVL.

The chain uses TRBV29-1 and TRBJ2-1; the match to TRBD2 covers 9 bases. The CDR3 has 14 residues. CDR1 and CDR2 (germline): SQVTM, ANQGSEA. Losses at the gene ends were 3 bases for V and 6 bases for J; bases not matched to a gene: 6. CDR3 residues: CSVDISGSINEQFF. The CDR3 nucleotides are TGCAGCGTTGATATTAGCGGGAGTATCAATGAGCAGTTCTTC.

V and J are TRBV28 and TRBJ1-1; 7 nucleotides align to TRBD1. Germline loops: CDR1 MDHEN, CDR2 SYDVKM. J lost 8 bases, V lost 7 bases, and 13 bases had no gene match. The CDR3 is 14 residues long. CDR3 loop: CASIINRGTGEAFF. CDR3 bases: TGTGCCAGCATCATAAACAGGGGCACTGGGGAAGCTTTCTTT. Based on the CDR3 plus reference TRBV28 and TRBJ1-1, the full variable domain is DVKVTQSSRYLVKRTGEKVFLECVQDMDHENMFWYRQDPGLGLRLIYFSYDVKMKEKGDIPEGYSVSREKKERFSLILESASTNQTSMYLCASIINRGTGEAFFGQGTRLTVV.